This is a list of T cell receptor beta chains from one sample in a study of CD8 T cells in ankylosing spondylitis. Using its own MiXCR run on the 5' RACE reads, TCRdb lists one record per CDR3 protein. The table includes roughly 350,000 distinct CDR3 sequences, less than 9.5% detected once. Material for sequencing was blood, either unsorted or a sorted T cell fraction (not recorded which). These receptors all come from a male donor with ankylosing spondylitis. Each CDR3 is given with its conserved first and last residue. The D gene is left open where the match is weak. The size field is filled for only some rows; it gives once, few, many or a size class.

size,V,J,D,DNA,CDR3
few,TRBV2,TRBJ1-5,TRBD1,TGTGCCAGCAGCCAGGACAGGGTATATCAGCCCCAGCATTTT,CASSQDRVYQPQHF
few,TRBV6-1,TRBJ2-5,-,TGTGCCAGCAGCCCCCGGGGCGCCGGCGAGACCCAGTACTTC,CASSPRGAGETQYF
few,TRBV6-4,TRBJ2-7,-,TGTGCCAGCGGGGGGGCCAGGGGGATCTACGAGCAGTACTTC,CASGGARGIYEQYF
-,TRBV7-3,TRBJ2-3,-,TGTGCCAGCAGCCTCAATGGGGGGCTCGGGGATACGCAGTATTTT,CASSLNGGLGDTQYF
-,TRBV7-9,TRBJ2-5,-,TGTGCCAGCAGCTCATACGCGACAAAGGAAGAGACCCAGTACTTC,CASSSYATKEETQYF
many,TRBV20-1,TRBJ2-1,-,TGCAGTGCTAGACTTTGGGACTTCAACAATGAGCAGTTCTTC,CSARLWDFNNEQFF
-,TRBV5-1,TRBJ1-5,TRBD1,TGCGCCAGCAGCGCGGGGACAGACAACAATCAGCCCCAGCATTTT,CASSAGTDNNQPQHF
-,TRBV7-2,TRBJ2-7,-,TGTGCCAGCAGCCCCGAGACATTCACATCCTACGAGCAGTACTTC,CASSPETFTSYEQYF
many,TRBV29-1,TRBJ2-6,-,TGCAGCGTTCAGACAGACATAGGCTCTGGGGCCAACGTCCTGACTTTC,CSVQTDIGSGANVLTF
-,TRBV12-3/TRBV12-4,TRBJ2-7,TRBD2,TGTGCCAGCAGTTCCGCAGGGTTACTAGCGGGAAGAGGGACTTACGAGCAGTACTTC,CASSSAGLLAGRGTYEQYF
many,TRBV9,TRBJ1-6,-,TGTGCCAGCAGCGAGAGGGACACCTATTCACCCCTCCACTTT,CASSERDTYSPLHF
many,TRBV7-6,TRBJ1-5,-,TGTGCCAGCAGCGCTGATAGCAATCAGCCCCAGCATTTT,CASSADSNQPQHF
-,TRBV11-2,TRBJ2-3,-,TGTGCCAGCAGCTCGACGGGAGTCGGCACAGATACGCAGTATTTT,CASSSTGVGTDTQYF
few,TRBV29-1,TRBJ1-1,-,TGCAGCGTGACAGTGGGCCCGAACACTGAAGCTTTCTTT,CSVTVGPNTEAFF
-,TRBV3-1,TRBJ2-1,-,TGTGCCAGCAGCCAAGGGGACCCAGCCTACAATGAGCAGTTCTTC,CASSQGDPAYNEQFF
few,TRBV5-1,TRBJ1-1,-,TGCGCCAGCAGCTCGATCAGTGGCGACACTGAAGCTTTCTTT,CASSSISGDTEAFF
-,TRBV7-9,TRBJ2-7,-,TGTGCCAGCACCCCCCAGTTCGAGGGCTACGAGCAGTACTTC,CASTPQFEGYEQYF
-,TRBV30,TRBJ1-1,-,TGTGCCTGGAGTGTCGCGGACAGAGATGAAGCTTTCTTT,CAWSVADRDEAFF
-,TRBV7-3,TRBJ2-3,-,TGTGCCAGCAGCCGAGTGAGCACAGATACGCAGTATTTT,CASSRVSTDTQYF
few,TRBV6-1,TRBJ2-1,TRBD2,TGTGCCAGCAACCAATTTAGCGGGAGGGCCCATGAGCAGTTCTTC,CASNQFSGRAHEQFF
many,TRBV29-1,TRBJ2-7,-,TGCAGCGCCCTGGGGGTCGACGAGCAGTACTTC,CSALGVDEQYF
many,TRBV28,TRBJ2-6,-,TGTGCCAGCAGTCTCCTGAGTACAGGATTCTCTGGGGCCAACGTCCTGACTTTC,CASSLLSTGFSGANVLTF
many,TRBV4-1,TRBJ2-1,-,TGCGCCAGCAGCCAAGACATGGTGTTCGATGAGCAGTTCTTC,CASSQDMVFDEQFF
many,TRBV11-1,TRBJ2-1,TRBD1,TGTGCCAGCAGCCATGAATTACCTGAGGGGACAGGGCACGACAGGGGGCAGTTCTTC,CASSHELPEGTGHDRGQFF
many,TRBV6-1,TRBJ1-1,-,TGTGCCAGCCTCCCGGACGGAGTGAACACTGAAGCTTTCTTT,CASLPDGVNTEAFF
-,TRBV3-1,TRBJ2-5,-,TGTGCCAGCAGCCAAACTCGGGAGACCCAGTACTTC,CASSQTRETQYF
-,TRBV29-1,TRBJ2-2,-,TGCAGCGTTGCCACCATATCGAACACCGGGGAGCTGTTTTTT,CSVATISNTGELFF
-,TRBV20-1,TRBJ2-7,TRBD1,TGCAGTGCTAGTTCCGGGGACAGGGGCCACCAGGACGAGCAGTACTTC,CSASSGDRGHQDEQYF
-,TRBV3-1,TRBJ2-3,-,TGTGCCAGCAGCCGAGAGGGAGCGCCTAGCACAGATACGCAGTATTTT,CASSREGAPSTDTQYF
-,TRBV15,TRBJ2-7,-,TGTGCCACCAGCAGAGCAAGGGTTTACGAGCAGTACTTC,CATSRARVYEQYF
few,TRBV20-1,TRBJ2-7,-,TGCAGTACTACCGGGCCCGGGTCCTACGAGCAGTACTTC,CSTTGPGSYEQYF
-,TRBV5-1,TRBJ1-6,-,TGCGCCAGCAGCTTTGATCCCCCGGAAAATTCACCCCTCCACTTT,CASSFDPPENSPLHF
few,TRBV20-1,TRBJ1-3,-,TGCAGTGCTAGGAGGGCAGGACCCTCTGGAAACACCATATATTTT,CSARRAGPSGNTIYF
few,TRBV5-1,TRBJ2-1,TRBD2,TGCGCCAGCATCAAGAACCCGAGCGGGACCCTCAATGAGCAGTTCTTC,CASIKNPSGTLNEQFF
-,TRBV6-1,TRBJ2-7,-,TGTGCCAGCAGTCGAGCGGTACACTACGAGCAGTACTTC,CASSRAVHYEQYF
many,TRBV27,TRBJ1-6,TRBD1,TGTGCCAGCAGTTTATGGGCAGGGGGCCATTCACCCCTCCACTTT,CASSLWAGGHSPLHF
few,TRBV6-1,TRBJ2-5,-,TGTGCCAGCAGTGAAGCGCGGGTTGGGGAGACCCAGTACTTC,CASSEARVGETQYF
-,TRBV6-5,TRBJ1-2,-,TGTGCCAGCAGTTACTCCGGACGACGCACCTATGGCTACACCTTC,CASSYSGRRTYGYTF
-,TRBV5-5,TRBJ1-6,-,TGTGCCAGCAGCTCAGCAGACCACTATAATTCACCCCTCCACTTT,CASSSADHYNSPLHF
-,TRBV7-2,TRBJ2-5,TRBD2,TGTGCCAGCAGCTTATTGGGACTAGGCCTCCAAGAGACCCAGTACTTC,CASSLLGLGLQETQYF
-,TRBV29-1,TRBJ2-1,TRBD2,TGCAGCGTCACTATTCCGGGGACTAGCGGATACAATGAGCAGTTCTTC,CSVTIPGTSGYNEQFF
-,TRBV2,TRBJ1-1,TRBD1,TGTGCCAGCAGTACAACCCGGCTTAGCACAGGGGTACGAACTGAAGCTTTCTTT,CASSTTRLSTGVRTEAFF
few,TRBV6-2/TRBV6-3,TRBJ1-5,TRBD1,TGTGCCAGCAGTTACTGGACAGGGGGAGCTCAGCCCCAGCATTTT,CASSYWTGGAQPQHF
-,TRBV20-1,TRBJ2-3,TRBD2,TGCAGTGCTTTTTGGGGGAGGGCCCCTTATACGCAGTATTTT,CSAFWGRAPYTQYF
-,TRBV27,TRBJ1-6,-,TGTGCCAGCAGTAAGGACAGTAGGCCTCTCCACTTT,CASSKDSRPLHF
few,TRBV21-1,TRBJ2-1,-,TGTGCCAGCAGCAAAAGGGACAGGGGGAAAAATGAGCAGTTCTTC,CASSKRDRGKNEQFF
-,TRBV5-1,TRBJ2-1,TRBD2,TGCGCCAGCAGTTCTGGCGGGAGGGCAATCGATGAGCAGTTCTTC,CASSSGGRAIDEQFF
-,TRBV12-3/TRBV12-4,TRBJ1-6,-,TGTGCCAGTACCCGGGATCCTAATTCACCCCTCCACTTT,CASTRDPNSPLHF
few,TRBV3-1,TRBJ2-7,-,TGTGCCAGCAGCCCAAATAAGGGCCTCATTTTCTCCTACGAGCAGTACTTC,CASSPNKGLIFSYEQYF
few,TRBV20-1,TRBJ2-4,TRBD2,TGCAGTGCTAGAGATAGCGGGAGGGCCAAAAACATTCAGTACTTC,CSARDSGRAKNIQYF
few,TRBV20-1,TRBJ2-1,TRBD2,TGCAGTGCTGCCGGGAGGGAGGTCTCCTACAATGAGCAGTTCTTC,CSAAGREVSYNEQFF
few,TRBV6-2/TRBV6-3,TRBJ2-1,TRBD2,TGTGCCAGCAGTTCCCAACCCCCTAGCGGGAGATCCAATGAGCAGTTCTTC,CASSSQPPSGRSNEQFF
few,TRBV20-1,TRBJ2-3,TRBD1,TGCAGTGCTAGGGCCGGGACAGCCTTAGAGTCTAGCACAGATACGCAGTATTTT,CSARAGTALESSTDTQYF
few,TRBV28,TRBJ2-2,TRBD1,TGTGCCAGCACCAGGACAGGGTTGAGCGGGGAGCTGTTTTTT,CASTRTGLSGELFF
-,TRBV15,TRBJ1-5,-,TGTGCCACCAGCTCCGAAGGAACAGCTTACAATCAGCCCCAGCATTTT,CATSSEGTAYNQPQHF